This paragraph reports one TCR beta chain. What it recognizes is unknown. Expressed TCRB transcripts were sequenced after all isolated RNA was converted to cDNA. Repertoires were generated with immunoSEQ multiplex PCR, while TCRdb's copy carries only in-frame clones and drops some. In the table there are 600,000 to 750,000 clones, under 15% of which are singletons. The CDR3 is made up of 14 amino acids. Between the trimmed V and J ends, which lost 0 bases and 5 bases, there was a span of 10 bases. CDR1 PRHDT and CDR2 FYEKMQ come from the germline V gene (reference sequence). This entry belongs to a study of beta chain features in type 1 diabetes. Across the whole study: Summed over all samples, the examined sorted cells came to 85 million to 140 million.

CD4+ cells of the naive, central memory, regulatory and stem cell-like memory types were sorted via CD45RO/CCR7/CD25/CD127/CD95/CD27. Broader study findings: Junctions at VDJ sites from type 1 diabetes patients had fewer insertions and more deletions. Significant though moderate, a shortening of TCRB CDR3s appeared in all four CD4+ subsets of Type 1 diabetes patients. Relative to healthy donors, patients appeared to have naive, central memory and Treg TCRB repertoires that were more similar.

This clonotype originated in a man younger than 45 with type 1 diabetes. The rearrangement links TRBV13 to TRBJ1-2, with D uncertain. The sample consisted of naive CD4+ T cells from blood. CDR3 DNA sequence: TGTGCCAGCAGCTTAGGCCCAGGTCTTTATGGCTACACCTTC. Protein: CASSLGPGLYGYTF. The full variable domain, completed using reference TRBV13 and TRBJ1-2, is AAGVIQSPRHLIKEKRETATLKCYPIPRHDTVYWYQQGPGQDPQFLISFYEKMQSDKGSIPDRFSAQQFSDYHSELNMSSLELGDSALYFCASSLGPGLYGYTFGSGTRLTVV.